This T cell receptor beta chain was sequenced in a study of OX40 agonist ivuxolimab in advanced cancers. About the study: The dose-escalation cohort was around 83% male, with a mean age of 60 years, ranging about 20 to 85.

Some clones are missing from TCRdb's copy, which holds only in-frame ones; the method was immunoSEQ multiplex PCR. The table has approximately 82,000 clones, roughly 92% seen once. CDR1 and CDR2 from the germline V gene are SGHRS and YFSETQ. The CDR3 is made up of 15 amino acids. The germline V and J ends were trimmed by 0 bases and 3 bases, with 9 bases remaining between them. Patients had blood sampled at baseline and again on cycle 4 day 1 and cycle 7 day 1. This specimen consisted of CD4+ or CD8+ T cells sorted from blood, obtained in a trial of the OX40 agonist ivuxolimab. The V gene is TRBV5-1, the J gene TRBJ1-4; D unclear. The sequence derives from an adult with an advanced solid tumor such as melanoma, head and neck, liver or kidney cancer. The CDR3 reads CASSLAPSPNEKLFF. The CDR3 coding sequence is TGCGCCAGCAGCTTGGCACCCAGTCCTAATGAAAAACTGTTTTTT.